The rows below give T cell receptor beta chains drawn from one sample of a study of blood T cells in healthy people across ages. MiXCR was run by TCRdb on the 5' RACE reads, yielding one entry per CDR3 protein. The repertoire has around 1.5 million distinct CDR3 sequences, roughly 30% of them found once; the top ten carry 11%. Input material: blood. The source is a woman aged 25 to 45 in good health. Both conserved end residues are part of each CDR3.

v_call	cdr3_aa
TRBV4-1	CTSSQGPGTGGDEQYF
TRBV28	CASSLVAGTQETQYF
TRBV4-1	CASSQELGRGFADTQYF
TRBV12-3/TRBV12-4	CASRTQIRTDNSPLHF
TRBV2	CASSEAGGGYTF
TRBV28	CASRDRSGYNEQFF
TRBV4-1	CASSLLQKETQYF
TRBV15	CATSSPTGGVTVAEQYF
TRBV6-1	CASSNLPGQGNTEAFF
TRBV7-9	CASSFRSGDTEAFF
TRBV7-9	CASSLGQGSMDEQYF
TRBV20-1	CSAMGRPTDTQYF
TRBV6-6	CASRGGGEPNYGYTF
TRBV29-1	CSVVDSSIKGYTF
TRBV15	CATSGDRTAGGNTGELFF
TRBV20-1	CSASATGVTDTQYF
TRBV4-1	CASSQSWGRDRYEQYF
TRBV5-6	CASSLRDSPWGYTF
TRBV9	CASSPTDYISYEQYF
TRBV20-1	CSATEQAFNTDTQYF
TRBV6-1	CASSDLAGGPTDTQYF
TRBV18	CASSPPGTGNGDTQYF
TRBV20-1	CSAREGDRVQETQYF
TRBV10-1	CRASEQYF
TRBV13	CASSLDVGTEDKGYTF
TRBV2	CASSDRSWGTQYF
TRBV7-2	CASSLDGTGSSYEQYF
TRBV7-3	CASSLSGSSGDEQFF
TRBV10-3	CAISATGQGRVNYGYTF
TRBV20-1	CSARQGATEAFF
TRBV20-1	CSPWDRGKTQYF
TRBV9	CASIVSGRNSYEQYF
TRBV7-9	CASSLRMGWSTDTQYF
TRBV20-1	CSARRLTGGEIVKTQYF
TRBV15	CATSMERTPLSNEQFF
TRBV5-1	CASSLDRRDTEAFF
TRBV11-2	CVSSFGTSYEQYF
TRBV3-1	CASSQAVGVQETQYF
TRBV7-9	CASSSTGTLSTDTQYF
TRBV5-4	CASSSPNRAYEQYF
TRBV10-3	CATKNSDTQYF
TRBV7-9	CASSLWTVNYGYTF
TRBV5-6	CASSLVARGIQETQYF
TRBV4-1	CASSQGRNRPQHF
TRBV28	CASSSTGSAGELFF
TRBV6-5	CASRGQDGQSYEQYF
TRBV3-1	CASSPMIAGGNEQFF
TRBV5-1	CASSLVGQLQETQYF